This T cell receptor beta chain originates from a study of cytomegalovirus exposure and HLA in healthy donors. Regarding the study as a whole: Cytomegalovirus-associated TCR beta chains were listed, numbering roughly 150.

This CDR3 contains 15 residues. Germline CDR1 reads SNHLY; CDR2 reads FYNNEI. V lost 3 bases to trimming and J lost 3 bases, with 14 bases between them. This PCR relied on a set of 60 Vbeta primers and 13 Jbeta primers. Libraries were prepared by immunoSEQ multiplex PCR; TCRdb keeps only in-frame clonotypes and omits some of them. The sample includes over 90,000 clones, around 76% seen only once; the top ten take under 20%. Worth noting for this clone: Antigen unknown.

This clonotype was obtained from a woman aged 60 to 75 in good health and CMV-seropositive. What was sequenced was PBMCs. This chain connects TRBV2 to TRBJ1-1; a weak D match, TRBD1 (6 bases). CDR3 sequence (DNA): TGTGCCAGCAGTGATCAGGGGAACGACTACACTGAAGCTTTCTTT. This translates into CASSDQGNDYTEAFF.